One sample yielded the 30 T cell receptor beta chains listed below, sequenced in a study of response to subunit inactivated influenza vaccine. Each CDR3 protein is one row after TCRdb ran MiXCR on the RT-PCR reads. Of around 520,000 distinct CDR3 sequences listed, 12% are singletons. The sample here was PBMCs from blood, taken on the day of vaccination. These receptors all stem from a man aged 45 to 65 who received an inactivated influenza vaccine.

This clonotype was picked up many times. This chain links TRBV20-1 with TRBJ2-1, with a tentative D call TRBD1 (6 bases). Germline values: CDR1 DFQATT, CDR2 SNEGSKA (reference sequence). CDR3 length: 14 amino acids. Trimming removed 5 bases from V and 4 bases from J, with 15 bases in between. In DNA, the CDR3 is TGCAGTGCTCAGGGGCTAGCCATTTACAATGAGCAGTTCTTC. Translation gives CSAQGLAIYNEQFF.

As to this clonotype: A much larger clone differs by one base, so this may be a read error. The conserved phenylalanine or tryptophan is not found at the CDR3 terminus, so this likely reflects a read error. Written as DNA, the CDR3 is TGTGCCAGCAGCACGTCACTATTCACAGATACGCAGTATATT. Protein sequence: CASSTSLFTDTQYI. The V gene is TRBV7-2, the J gene TRBJ2-3; D unclear. This CDR3 has 14 residues. CDR1 SGHTA and CDR2 FQGNSA come from the germline V gene. V was trimmed by 5 bases and J by 2 bases, leaving 11 bases between them.

This clonotype was observed a few times. Possible read error: a much larger clone is one base away. This chain uses TRBV15 with TRBJ1-1; TRBD1 agrees at 8 bases. The trim removed 4 bases at V and 3 bases at J, leaving 1 base unmatched. Per germline, CDR1 LNHNV and CDR2 YYDKDF (reference sequence). This CDR3 region has 13 residues. This CDR3 reads CATSTDRDTEAFF. The CDR3 region has the DNA TGTGCCACCAGCACGGACAGGGACACTGAAGCTTTCTTT.

This clonotype has at least ten counts. The CDR3 sequence is CSARSRTSGGLYF. In DNA, the CDR3 is TGCAGTGCTAGATCCCGGACTAGCGGGGGGTTATACTTC. The chain couples TRBV20-1 to TRBJ2-4; 14 nucleotides match TRBD2. V gave up 2 bases and J gave up 16 bases; unmatched junction bases: 7. The CDR3 covers 13 residues. From germline, CDR1 is DFQATT and CDR2 SNEGSKA (reference sequence).

The chain couples TRBV5-1 to TRBJ2-7; D is perhaps TRBD1 or TRBD2 (5 bases each). The germline V gene encodes CDR1 SGHRS and CDR2 YFSETQ. Trimming took 3 bases from V and 7 from J, leaving 17 bases between them. The CDR3 loop spans 14 amino acids. The CDR3 sequence is CASSSLGAPGEQYF. DNA for the CDR3: TGCGCCAGCAGCTCCCTCGGGGCACCGGGTGAGCAGTACTTC.

The J gene is TRBJ1-2, the V gene TRBV9; weak D call: TRBD1 (5 bases). The CDR3 extends over 15 amino acids. V lost 0 bases, J lost 2 bases, and 11 bases lay in between. Germline V gene lookup returns CDR1 SGDLS and CDR2 YYNGEE. CDR3 protein: CASSVAQGPNYGYTF. CDR3 nucleotides: TGTGCCAGCAGCGTAGCCCAGGGCCCGAACTATGGCTACACCTTC.

This clonotype appeared a few times. The chain links TRBV5-5 to TRBJ2-1; unclear D gene. The CDR3 covers 16 residues. Trimming pared 0 bases from V and 6 bases from J, leaving 16 bases between. Germline CDR1 SGHKS, CDR2 YYEKEE (reference sequence). The chain's CDR3 is CASSLAGPLLGNEQFF. For the CDR3, the DNA is TGTGCCAGCAGCTTGGCCGGGCCGCTGCTCGGCAATGAGCAGTTCTTC. The full variable domain, with the rest looked up from reference TRBV5-5 and TRBJ2-1, is DAGVTQSPTHLIKTRGQQVTLRCSPISGHKSVSWYQQVLGQGPQFIFQYYEKEERGRGNFPDRFSARQFPNYSSELNVNALLLGDSALYLCASSLAGPLLGNEQFFGPGTRLTVL.

The V gene is TRBV20-1, the J gene TRBJ2-2, with TRBD2 matching 10 bases. V dropped 6 bases and J dropped 0; count of bases not matched to a gene: 4. This CDR3 is 15 amino acids long. Germline assignment: CDR1 DFQATT and CDR2 SNEGSKA (reference sequence). Here the CDR3 DNA reads TGCAGTGCAGATAGCGGGGGGTCGAACACCGGGGAGCTGTTTTTT. Its translation is CSADSGGSNTGELFF.

This clonotype has just a few counts. The V and J genes are TRBV18 and TRBJ2-1; TRBD2 agrees at 10 bases. The ends lost 1 base at V and 8 bases at J; junction bases unmatched: 2. The CDR3 has 14 residues. Germline V lookup: CDR1 KGHSH, CDR2 LQKENI. Here the CDR3 reads CASSPQRGGHEQFF. In DNA, the CDR3 is TGTGCCAGCTCACCACAGCGGGGGGGCCATGAGCAGTTCTTC.

V is TRBV9 and J is TRBJ1-6; 7 bases map to TRBD1. The V and J ends lost 4 bases and 14 bases, in that order; junction bases with no gene match: 12. This CDR3 region has 14 residues. Germline V gives CDR1 SGDLS, CDR2 YYNGEE. The CDR3, as DNA: TGTGCCAGCAGCACCCCGACAGGGCCTAGGACCCTCCACTTT. This encodes CASSTPTGPRTLHF.

A few counts support this clonotype. The gene calls are TRBV12-3 or TRBV12-4 and TRBJ2-1; 11 bases agree with TRBD2. Trimming at V came to 6 bases and at J to 3 bases, leaving 7 bases not matched to a gene. CDR3 length equals 16 residues. The DNA of the CDR3 is TGTGCCAGCAGACCATGGACTAGCGGGTACTACAATGAGCAGTTCTTC. This sequence encodes CASRPWTSGYYNEQFF.

This clonotype occurred a few times. The genes are TRBV28 and TRBJ2-7; D remains ambiguous. Germline V CDR1 and CDR2: MDHEN, SYDVKM. V was shortened by 1 base and J by 0 bases, with 13 bases between the two germline ends. There are 16 residues in the CDR3. CDR3 nucleotide sequence: TGTGCCAGCAGTTTATCCCAAATCCCCTCCTCCTACGAGCAGTACTTC. Protein product: CASSLSQIPSSYEQYF.

This clonotype was observed at least ten times. The chain couples TRBV18 to TRBJ2-1; no reliable D call. V lost 5 bases and J 8 bases, leaving 13 bases between the germline ends. This CDR3 has 13 amino acids. The V gene's germline CDR1 is KGHSH and CDR2 LQKENI. In nucleotides, the CDR3 is TGTGCCAGCTCATCCTATGGGTCCTATGAGCAGTTCTTC. It codes for CASSSYGSYEQFF.

The V call is TRBV18, the J call TRBJ1-1, with D possibly matching TRBD1 (6 bases). The CDR3 is 15 residues long. Per the germline V gene, CDR1 is KGHSH and CDR2 is LQKENI. Between the trimmed V and J ends, which lost 3 bases and 2 bases, there was a span of 13 bases. Written as DNA, the CDR3 is TGTGCCAGCTCACCCGAAGACAGGTTTAACACTGAAGCTTTCTTT. This translates into CASSPEDRFNTEAFF.

This clonotype was seen a handful of times. The chain is built from TRBV3-1 and TRBJ2-3, with D hard to call. With 1 base removed from V and 7 bases from J, the gap between germline ends came to 6 bases. The CDR3 runs to 12 residues. Germline V gene data show CDR1 as LGHDT and CDR2 as YNNKEL (reference sequence). The CDR3 reads CASSQVVNTQYF. Here the CDR3 DNA reads TGTGCCAGCAGCCAAGTGGTAAATACGCAGTATTTT.

The genes are TRBV12-3 or TRBV12-4 and TRBJ2-5, with TRBD2 matching over 12 bases. The trim removed 5 bases at V and 4 bases at J, leaving 5 bases unmatched. The CDR3 spans 15 residues. CDR3 in DNA: TGTGCCAGCAGTGACCTAGCGGGGGGGCGAGAGACCCAGTACTTC. Translated: CASSDLAGGRETQYF.

V is TRBV20-1 and J is TRBJ2-3; no clear D. V lost 0 bases and J lost 6, with 4 bases in between. The CDR3 has 11 residues. Germline V CDR1 and CDR2: DFQATT, SNEGSKA (reference sequence). In nucleotides, the CDR3 is TGCAGTGCTAGAGATCACGATACGCAGTATTTT. Translating it yields CSARDHDTQYF.

The CDR3: CASSFGGGLLETQYF. DNA for the CDR3: TGTGCCAGCAGTTTCGGGGGGGGACTATTAGAGACCCAGTACTTC. The rearrangement joins TRBV28 to TRBJ2-5, with TRBD2 identical over 8 bases. Germline CDR1 reads MDHEN; CDR2 reads SYDVKM. V gave up 3 bases and J gave up 4 bases; unmatched junction bases: 7. The CDR3 has 15 amino acids.

V usage is TRBV15 and J usage is TRBJ2-1; no reliable D call. The CDR3 sequence is 11 residues long. Between the trimmed V and J ends, which lost 5 bases and 11 bases, there was a span of 10 bases. Germline V gene sequence: CDR1 LNHNV, CDR2 YYDKDF (reference sequence). The CDR3 region is CATSDLAQQFF. CDR3 DNA: TGTGCCACCAGCGATTTGGCTCAGCAGTTCTTC.

This clonotype was picked up a small number of times. The chain uses TRBV7-2 and TRBJ2-7, with a possible D match to TRBD2 (5 bases). Germline V gives CDR1 SGHTA, CDR2 FQGNSA. Trimming took 3 bases from V and 4 from J, leaving 16 bases between them. The CDR3 length is 15 residues. CDR3 amino acids: CASSFGVYLPYEQYF. In nucleotides, the CDR3 is TGTGCCAGCAGCTTCGGGGTGTATCTCCCTTACGAGCAGTACTTC.

In this sample, this clonotype turned up a few times. The chain recombines TRBV27 with TRBJ2-7; D perhaps matches TRBD1 (7 bases). The CDR3 covers 14 residues. The germline V and J ends were trimmed by 4 bases and 4 bases, with 14 bases remaining between them. The germline CDR1 and CDR2 sequences are MNHEY and SMNVEV (reference sequence). CDR3 DNA sequence: TGTGCCAGCAGTTCAATGACAGGGAGGTACGAGCAGTACTTC. Protein sequence: CASSSMTGRYEQYF.

This clonotype showed up just a few times. V and J are TRBV5-6 and TRBJ2-3, with a tentative D call TRBD1 (5 bases). This CDR3 is 16 amino acids long. V lost 2 bases, J lost 2 bases, and 15 bases lay in between. CDR1 is SGHDT, CDR2 YYEEEE, per germline. CDR3 in amino acids: CASSFTRQRFTDTQYF. The CDR3, as DNA: TGTGCCAGCAGCTTTACTCGACAGCGATTCACAGATACGCAGTATTTT.

This clonotype turned up a few times. The chain is built from TRBV2 and TRBJ2-7; 10 bases map to TRBD1. Germline lookup yields CDR1 SNHLY and CDR2 FYNNEI. The J segment lost 3 bases and the V segment lost 6 bases, leaving 11 bases of the junction unmatched. The length of the CDR3 is 16 residues. CDR3 sequence: CASSGNRDRGIYEQYF. CDR3 DNA sequence: TGTGCCAGCAGCGGGAACCGGGACAGGGGAATCTACGAGCAGTACTTC. Looking up the rest from reference TRBV2 and TRBJ2-7 gives the full variable domain: EPEVTQTPSHQVTQMGQEVILRCVPISNHLYFYWYRQILGQKVEFLVSFYNNEISEKSEIFDDQFSVERPDGSNFTLKIRSTKLEDSAMYFCASSGNRDRGIYEQYFGPGTRLTVT.

This clonotype came up a few times. The V call is TRBV20-1, the J call TRBJ2-3; a possible D gene is TRBD1 (6 bases). The V and J ends lost 0 bases and 5 bases respectively, with 15 bases between them. Germline CDR1 reads DFQATT; CDR2 reads SNEGSKA (reference sequence). The CDR3 totals 15 residues. This CDR3 is CSAREGAGRGDTQYF. The CDR3 DNA sequence: TGCAGTGCTAGAGAGGGGGCAGGGAGAGGAGATACGCAGTATTTT.

This clonotype was seen a few times. The V gene is TRBV3-1, the J gene TRBJ1-6; D may be TRBD1 (6 bases). The CDR3 is made up of 14 amino acids. Trimming left V 5 bases short and J 3 bases short, with 8 bases between. Germline V gene lookup returns CDR1 LGHDT and CDR2 YNNKEL (reference sequence). CDR3 sequence (DNA): TGTGCCAGCAGCTCGGACAGCTATAATTCACCCCTCCACTTT. This codes for CASSSDSYNSPLHF.

The rearrangement links TRBV5-1 to TRBJ2-5, with a weak D call TRBD1 (6 bases). Germline V lookup: CDR1 SGHRS, CDR2 YFSETQ. Trimming cost V 4 bases and J 0 bases, with 10 bases left between them. The CDR3 runs 14 residues. CDR3 in DNA: TGCGCCAGCAGCATACAGGGAAACCAAGAGACCCAGTACTTC. It codes for CASSIQGNQETQYF. The whole variable domain, remainder taken from reference TRBV5-1 and TRBJ2-5, is KAGVTQTPRYLIKTRGQQVTLSCSPISGHRSVSWYQQTPGQGLQFLFEYFSETQRNKGNFPGRFSGRQFSNSRSEMNVSTLELGDSALYLCASSIQGNQETQYFGPGTRLLVL.

There are a few counts of this clonotype. The chain has TRBV29-1 and TRBJ2-1; D is unclear. The germline gives CDR1 SQVTM, CDR2 ANQGSEA. The length of the CDR3 is 16 residues. Trimming cost V 0 bases and J 8 bases, with 20 bases left between them. In nucleotides, the CDR3 is TGCAGCGTTGAAGATCGGTTTTCGCGGAGTGGGGATGAGCAGTTCTTC. This gives the protein CSVEDRFSRSGDEQFF.

Here the CDR3 DNA reads TGCGCCAGCAGCAACGCCGGGACAGCGAACACCGGGGAGCTGTTTTTT. Translation gives CASSNAGTANTGELFF. The chain is built from TRBV5-1 and TRBJ2-2; 7 bases map to TRBD1. Germline values: CDR1 SGHRS, CDR2 YFSETQ. The trim removed 4 bases at V and 0 bases at J, leaving 6 bases unmatched. This CDR3 comprises 16 residues.

This clonotype came up a few times. CDR3 DNA: TGCGCCAGCAGCCAAGGGCTCCTTAGTGAAAAACTGTTTTTT. Its protein product is CASSQGLLSEKLFF. The J gene is TRBJ1-4, the V gene TRBV4-3; unclear D gene. Trimming took off 1 base at V and 7 bases at J, with 10 bases between the two ends. The CDR3 is made up of 14 amino acids. CDR1 is LGHNA and CDR2 is YSLEER in the germline V gene.

V and J are TRBV6-2 or TRBV6-3 and TRBJ1-2; tentatively, D is TRBD1 (6 bases). Germline V gene lookup returns CDR1 MNHEY and CDR2 SVGEGT. V was shortened by 7 bases and J by 2 bases, with 26 bases between the two germline ends. The CDR3 is made up of 18 amino acids. The CDR3 sequence: CASTLPSGTTNRNYGYTF. The CDR3 region has the DNA TGTGCCAGCACCCTCCCCTCCGGGACAACAAATCGGAACTATGGCTACACCTTC.